This TCR beta chain was identified during a study of molecular identifiers for immune sequencing clone quantification. TCRdb passed the PCR reads through MiXCR, listing each CDR3 protein once. The repertoire has some 590,000 distinct CDR3 sequences, about 25% of them found once; the top ten carry approximately 0.75%. The ends lost 2 bases at V and 10 bases at J; junction bases unmatched: 17. CDR1 ENHRY and CDR2 SYGVKD come from the germline V gene. This CDR3 is 18 amino acids long. The chain is built from TRBV10-3 and TRBJ2-1; 10 nucleotides match TRBD2. This receptor was obtained from a human donor in good health. Some libraries in this study had Jurkat cell RNA spiked in. The specimen was naive CD8+ T cells from blood, with Jurkat cell RNA spiked in. As to subset: FACS-sorted CD8+CD4-CCR7+CD45RA+ naive T cells. CDR3 DNA: TGTGCCATCAGTGAGACAGGAGGGGGGTCTAGCGGGAGCAGGGAGCAGTTCTTC. The encoded protein is CAISETGGGSSGSREQFF.